The present entry profiles one T cell receptor beta chain with its context. The V end lost 2 bases, the J end lost 11 bases, and 12 bases lay between the germline ends. CDR3 length equals 12 residues. Germline lookup yields CDR1 MDHEN and CDR2 SYDVKM. Per the original methods: Estimation of nucleated cell counts was performed using reference gene primer amplification. Some clones are missing from TCRdb's copy, which holds only in-frame ones; the method was immunoSEQ multiplex PCR. Clone size and the V and J calls come from that table; the DNA yielded D and trimming. The table includes roughly 200,000 clones, 70% to 85% detected once. This sample was taken from a study of blood T cell repertoires in COVID-19. Study-level information: Whether acute or convalescent, the COVID-19 samples came from the United States, Italy and Spain. Nucleic acid was either cDNA or gDNA, and it came from T cells, B-cell-depleted T cells, or PBMCs.

The sequencing input was peripheral blood. The sequence was collected from a man aged 50-59 years who had recovered from COVID-19. The chain carries TRBV28 and TRBJ1-2; perhaps TRBD1 as D (5 bases). CDR3 in amino acids: CASSLPRGRYTF. DNA for the CDR3: TGTGCCAGCAGTTTACCAAGGGGCCGGTACACCTTC.